This T cell receptor (beta chain) was captured in a study of cytomegalovirus exposure and HLA in healthy donors (dated by TCRdb to 2015 to 2018). Study-level background: An earlier analysis of 587 of the donors reported approximately 280 Gb of sequence data and 117 million unique TCR beta sequences obtained from roughly 180 million T cells. Donor age, sex, ethnicity and CMV serostatus were compiled together with the repertoire data. Roughly 5 DR-DQ haplotypes were handled as single units for association and clustering, since linkage in the cohort was strong. A later genetic analysis used genome-wide SNP genotypes for about 60% of the roughly 700 donors, treating that subset as a discovery cohort. The study aimed to test whether cataloging public T cell receptors could reveal signatures of past pathogen exposure. The number of typed donors differed by locus: roughly 629-640 for A, B, C, DRB1 and DQB1; 522 for DQA1; approximately 610 for DPA1; and about 450 for DPB1. Every repertoire in the discovery cohort had been generated on one and the same sequencing platform. To predict cytomegalovirus infection status, the study brought together high-throughput TCR immunosequencing, statistical association of individual TCRs with disease status, and machine learning. The later analysis used no new phenotypic data to find candidate immune exposures, relying instead on TCR beta sequences and their occurrence across donors. In a later analysis, previously published TCR beta repertoires from several hundred donors were re-analyzed and high-resolution HLA genotyping was added so that TCR occurrence patterns could be studied. A separate validation cohort of 100 to 150 different subjects was used in addition to the 666-subject first cohort. An earlier analysis of 587 of the donors used high-throughput TCR beta sequencing to judge whether each TCR beta V gene segment behaved as functional or pseudogenic. HLA typing covered class I and class II loci at four-digit resolution. Across some 400 genotyped donors of the cohort, an average of about 240,000 unique TCR beta nucleotide sequences per donor were sequenced, and 15% to 20% of those sequences were non-productive. Of the roughly 410 genotyped donors, 65% to 90% were placed in the genetic ancestry cluster associated with self-reported Caucasian donors. Using immunosequencing, the study profiled T cell repertoires from some 670 subjects and related those repertoires to cytomegalovirus serostatus. Approximately 300 gigabases of sequencing data and around 90 million unique TCR sequences made up an early release that covered over 550 HLA-typed donors.

The study at large found these results: In a later analysis, HLA-associated TCR beta chains were found to be more clonally expanded and to have lower generation probabilities than equally common non-associated chains. The 87-base-pair reads could not distinguish some IMGT-functional V segments, including TRBV6-2 and TRBV6-3, so those segments were excluded. The authors suggested that the approach could potentially be extended to other disease states and immunological phenotypes. When HLA alleles, especially DR and DQ, strongly co-occurred, TCR associations were difficult to assign to individual alleles. In a later analysis, most CMV-associated TCR beta chains were found to appear HLA-restricted, with HLA associations seemingly driven largely by CMV exposure. Correlated functional status among segregating V segments might reflect linkage disequilibrium, but an unknown experimental factor could not be ruled out. In an earlier analysis of under 600 of the donors, most TCR beta V segments were observed in productive rearrangements about 87% or about 30% of the time, broadly matching IMGT annotations. The sequencing pipeline was judged likely to have produced a cluster of highly shared sequence variants as a technical artifact. In a later genetic analysis, fewer N-insertions in productive TCRs were reported among donors in an Asian-associated ancestry cluster than the approximately 670-donor mean. A further reported finding was that TCR beta sequences accurately predicted the HLA-A and HLA-B alleles for most subjects in the first cohort. According to a later analysis, TCR association rates differed among HLA loci, with DRB1 alleles showing the most associated TCRs and HLA-C alleles showing the fewest. The cohort was sequenced for TCR beta chains only, and without alpha or paired-chain data the features that could be detected were limited. In vitro tests confirmed that a few of the cytomegalovirus-associated TCR beta chains recognize cytomegalovirus antigens. Cytomegalovirus status was reported to be diagnosed by the classifier with high specificity and sensitivity in both the original and validation cohorts. A later genetic analysis associated a missense DCLRE1C variant with V-gene and J-gene trimming of TCR beta chains, and an independent cohort replicated the association. The study gave a list of about 170 TCR beta chains associated with cytomegalovirus. Specific HLA alleles were associated with 15,000 to 20,000 TCR beta sequences at a false discovery rate of 0.05 in a later analysis. For the cohort, immune exposure information was limited to CMV serostatus. Most TCR sequences were seen in very few donors, while some public TCRs were found in many individuals. Presence/absence analyses assumed roughly uniform sequencing depth across donors, an assumption that may not hold. HLA typing was unavailable for some donors at each locus, so association tests used only the typed subset. The earlier analysis of some 540 of the donors excluded some 15 rarely observed V segments, including chromosome 9 orphons, because counts were too low. Several of the top co-occurrence clusters appeared to be linked to parvovirus B19, influenza, CMV and Epstein-Barr virus, according to a later analysis.

V is reduced by 0 bases and J by 8 bases, leaving a spacing of 16 bases between them. The CDR3 holds 16 amino acids from the cysteine to the phenylalanine. Kept here is only the CDR3 DNA, which spans 48 bases and is read in frame from base 1. Based on the germline V gene, the CDR1 and CDR2 sequences are LGHNA and YSLEER. The cohort consisted of more than 650 healthy bone marrow donors. At the time of sampling, every cohort member was nominally healthy, though immune exposures that went unrecorded were likely present. The donor was CMV seropositive and belonged to the group of more than 250 seropositive cohort members. A peripheral blood sample was provided by each donor, and peripheral blood mononuclear cells were used for TCR beta sequencing. The Qiagen DNeasy Blood Extraction Kit was used to extract genomic DNA from the blood cell samples. The library was built by means of the immunoSEQ multiplex PCR assay. The multiplex PCR relied on a mix of 60 forward primers for TCR Vbeta segments and 13 reverse primers for TCR Jbeta segments. Amplification of the CDR3 region of rearranged TCR beta genes was performed with a multiplex PCR assay on genomic DNA. The Illumina HiSeq System was used to sequence the amplified TCR beta libraries as 87-base-pair reads. As for the original processing: A later analysis counted 75 million to 100 million unique TCR beta chains across the 666 repertoires, and 10 million to 12 million of these chains were shared by at least two donors. Raw reads were error-corrected and collapsed into unique sequences by a nearest-neighbor algorithm in which closely related sequences were merged to remove PCR and sequencing errors. V, D and J gene segments were assigned by aligning CDR3 sequences to IMGT reference sequences. For a sequence to be retained, a match of at least six nucleotides to both a V gene segment and a J gene segment was required. A rearrangement was called productive if the CDR3 had no stop codons and remained in frame with V and J, and every other rearrangement was called non-productive. Following IMGT convention, CDR3 was defined as the stretch from the second conserved V-encoded cysteine to the conserved J-encoded phenylalanine. The earlier analysis of roughly 590 of the donors excluded sequences that lacked an unambiguous match to a single V gene segment. An earlier analysis of several hundred of the donors called V segments functional above 56.7% productive rearrangements and segregating when the between-donor standard deviation exceeded 5%. To diagnose cytomegalovirus status from the catalog of TCR beta chain sequences, a statistical classification framework was built. A later analysis assigned V and J genes by comparing TCR nucleotide sequences with IMGT/GENE-DB human TR gene sequences. Using the TCRdist pipeline, a later analysis assigned CDR3 sequences along with most-parsimonious VDJ recombination scenarios. In a later analysis, each TCR beta chain was defined by its CDR3 amino acid sequence together with its V-gene family, and reads lacking a unique V-gene family were excluded. To address suspected cross-contamination and a sequencing artifact, a later analysis removed roughly 580 highly shared, low-generation-probability nucleotide sequences. In a later analysis, a clonal expansion index was calculated for each public chain from normalized within-repertoire ranks of inferred template counts. A later analysis computed generation probabilities with a VDJ recombination model fitted to out-of-frame rearrangements, and checked the results against IGoR. Hypergeometric tests were used in a later analysis to score TCR-TCR, TCR-HLA and TCR-CMV co-occurrence, with a repertoire-size bias correction applied to the TCR pairs. To estimate false discovery rates, a later analysis permuted the HLA or CMV assignments 20 times. In a later analysis, co-occurring TCRs were grouped using DBSCAN, with TCRdist sequence similarity added in when clustering inside HLA-allele-positive subsets. Co-occurrence clustering excluded repertoires with fewer than 30,000 or more than 120,000 public chains, plus five with anomalous nucleotide sharing. TCRdb's version of the immuneACCESS table is confined to in-frame rearrangements and falls short of the full clone set. An unresolved V gene accounts for under half of the shortfall where checked; the remainder is of unknown origin. That table supplies the V and J calls and clone size; D and trimming were determined from the DNA. Across this sample there are roughly 190,000 clones, with around 79% seen only once. About 1.4% of the sample is held by the ten biggest clonotypes.

Regarding this clone: Its antigen target is currently unknown. No quality values exist for individual bases; no much larger clone is one base distant.

The receptor's source is a girl aged 5-17 years in good health and CMV-seropositive. The receptor chain draws on TRBV4-3 and TRBJ1-4; perhaps TRBD1 is the D gene, with 5 bases matching. The specimen was PBMCs. The nucleotides are TGCGCCAGCAGCCAAGATCAGGGCAGGGTCCGGGAAAAACTGTTTTTT. This sequence encodes CASSQDQGRVREKLFF.